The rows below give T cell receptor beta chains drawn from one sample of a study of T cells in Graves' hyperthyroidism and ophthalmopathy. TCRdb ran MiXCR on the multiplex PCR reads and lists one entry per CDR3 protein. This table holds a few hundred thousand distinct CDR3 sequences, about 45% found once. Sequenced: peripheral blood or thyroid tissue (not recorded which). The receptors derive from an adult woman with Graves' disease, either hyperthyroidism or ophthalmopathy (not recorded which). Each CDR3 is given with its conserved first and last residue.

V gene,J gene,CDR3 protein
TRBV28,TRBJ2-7,CASSLRELNEQYF
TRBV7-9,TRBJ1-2,CASSVLGANYGYTF
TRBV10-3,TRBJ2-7,CAISEPGQVWDF
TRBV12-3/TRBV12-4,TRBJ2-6,CATLPLSGANVLTF
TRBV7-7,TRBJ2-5,CASSALAGDCQETQYF
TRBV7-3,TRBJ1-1,CASSKGMNTEAFF
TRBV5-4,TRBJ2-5,CASSRGRKTQYF
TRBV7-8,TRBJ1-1,CASSLDRGRRQAFF
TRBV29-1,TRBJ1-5,CSVATGLNQPQHF
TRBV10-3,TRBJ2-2,CAISDPGELFF
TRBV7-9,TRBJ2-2,CASSSVVTGELFF
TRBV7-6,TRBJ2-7,CASSFSGSLYEQYF
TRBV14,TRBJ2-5,CASSLGTSGIGGETQYF
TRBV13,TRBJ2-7,CASSSPWGQAEQYF
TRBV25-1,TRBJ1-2,CASSESGSIYGYTF
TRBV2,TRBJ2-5,CASGITGGPNHQETQYF
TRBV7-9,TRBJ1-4,CASSLEGQEKLFF
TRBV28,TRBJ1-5,CASSIQGRKQPQHF
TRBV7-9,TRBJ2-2,CASSPGLLGELFF
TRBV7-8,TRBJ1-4,CASSTGQAPEKLFF
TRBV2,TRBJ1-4,CATRGHVRKLFF
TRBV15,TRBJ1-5,CATSRGMGQPQHF
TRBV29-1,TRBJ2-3,CSVEANREDTQYF
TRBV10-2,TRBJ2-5,CASRLAGRGETQYF
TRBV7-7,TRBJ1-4,CASSSDQGEKLFF
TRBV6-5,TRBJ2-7,CASSERDSYEQYF
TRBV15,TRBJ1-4,CATSPAPGAELFF
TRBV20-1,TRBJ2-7,CSGLAGGPVYEQYF
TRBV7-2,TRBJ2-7,CASSLAGVSYEQYF
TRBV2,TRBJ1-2,CASRTGTGNYGYTF
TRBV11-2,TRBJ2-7,CASRSMTGWSEQYF
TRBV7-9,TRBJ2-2,CARRAPNTGELFF
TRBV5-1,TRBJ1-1,CASSLDGTMNTEAFF
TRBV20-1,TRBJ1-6,CSALTRVNSPLHF
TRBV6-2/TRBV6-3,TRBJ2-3,CASSWADTQYF
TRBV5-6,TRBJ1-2,CASRNEQGTRFLYGYTF
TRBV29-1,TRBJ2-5,CSVDWLFQGETQYF
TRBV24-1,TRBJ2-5,CATSDGSRAGVGWETQYF
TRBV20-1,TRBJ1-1,CSAGSTRTEAFF
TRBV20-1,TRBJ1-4,CSAFGTTNEKLFF
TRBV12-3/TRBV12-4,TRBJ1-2,CASSPRWDRGRNYGYTF
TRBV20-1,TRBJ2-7,CSASMGQGVQYF
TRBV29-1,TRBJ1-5,CSRDTNQPQHF
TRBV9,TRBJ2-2,CASSAWGIGELFF
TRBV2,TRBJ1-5,CASATGGYQPQHF
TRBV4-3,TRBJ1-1,CASSQVVVGTGAFF
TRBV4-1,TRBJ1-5,CASSQGTLYQPQHF
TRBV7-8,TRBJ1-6,CASSPRSGENYNSPLHF
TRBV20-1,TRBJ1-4,CSARDPEQGNEKLFF
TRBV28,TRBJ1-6,CASSLRQGYNSPLHF
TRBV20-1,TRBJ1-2,CSAGTGGNGYTF
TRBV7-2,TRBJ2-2,CASSLRSDRALVGTGELFF
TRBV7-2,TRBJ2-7,CASSLDRGDRSYEQYF